The sequence of this T cell receptor (beta chain) was determined in a study of control samples from healthy donors and cancer patients. Method: immunoSEQ multiplex PCR; TCRdb's copy keeps in-frame clones and lacks some. This sample has about 120,000 clones, with over 90% found just once. In germline, CDR1 is LGHNA, CDR2 YNFKEQ. The CDR3 extends over 14 amino acids. Deletions cut 4 bases from V and 2 bases from J, with 11 bases between. The gene calls are TRBV4-2 and TRBJ2-5; a weak D match, TRBD2 (6 bases). The sequence was collected from a man aged 25-45 years in good health. The source material was blood. CDR3 region: CASSREVGQETQYF. In nucleotides, the CDR3 is TGTGCCAGCAGCCGGGAGGTGGGGCAAGAGACCCAGTACTTC.